The subject of this entry is one T cell receptor beta chain. Its antigen is not known. This record comes from a study of OX40 agonist ivuxolimab in advanced cancers. In the study overall: The patients' treatment was ivuxolimab, an agonistic anti-OX40 (CD134) antibody.

The CDR3 spans 14 residues. V lost 1 base, J lost 0 bases, and 9 bases lay in between. Germline values: CDR1 GTSNPN, CDR2 SVGIG (reference sequence). The study, taken as a whole, reports: Researchers report that CD8+ T cells had, on average, more expanded clones than CD4+.

Libraries were prepared by immunoSEQ multiplex PCR; TCRdb keeps only in-frame clonotypes and omits some of them. The data hold approximately 56,000 clones, with 80% to 90% observed a single time. The sequence came from an adult with an advanced solid tumor such as melanoma, head and neck, liver or kidney cancer. This specimen was CD4+ or CD8+ T cells sorted from blood, taken in a trial of the OX40 agonist ivuxolimab. The J gene is TRBJ1-1, the V gene TRBV30; D might be TRBD1 (5 bases). This chain's CDR3 is CAWSEGALNTEAFF. The CDR3 coding sequence is TGTGCCTGGAGTGAAGGGGCCCTGAACACTGAAGCTTTCTTT.